A single sample is the source of the 13 T cell receptor beta chains below, sequenced in a study of cytomegalovirus exposure and HLA in healthy donors. PCR involved 60 Vbeta and 13 Jbeta primers. TCRdb's table, derived via immunoSEQ multiplex PCR, lists solely in-frame clones and lacks some. The repertoire holds some 140,000 clones, with over 60% as singletons. The specimen sequenced was PBMCs. Every receptor here comes from a man aged 35 to 55 in good health and CMV-seronegative.

A few counts support this clone. The chain links TRBV28 to TRBJ2-7, with a possible D match to TRBD2 (6 bases). Germline V lookup: CDR1 MDHEN, CDR2 SYDVKM. V was pared by 1 base and J by 7 bases, with 14 bases between. The CDR3 covers 14 residues. The CDR3 bases are TGTGCCAGCAGTTTATCTGGGAGGTCGGTTGAGCAGTACTTC. It is translated as CASSLSGRSVEQYF.

This chain links TRBV4-3 with TRBJ2-7; 10 nucleotides match TRBD2. Germline CDR1 and CDR2: LGHNA and YSLEER. CDR3 length: 17 amino acids. The J segment lost 3 bases and the V segment lost 2 bases, leaving 10 bases of the junction unmatched. Written as DNA, the CDR3 is TGCGCCAGCAGCCAATGGGCGTCCGGGACTAGCGACTACGAGCAGTACTTC. Encoded protein: CASSQWASGTSDYEQYF.

A note on this clone: At one end, the junction sequence differs from germline, possibly due to a read error. The chain uses TRBV13 and TRBJ2-7; a weak D match, TRBD2 (6 bases). This CDR3 has 12 residues. Germline assignment: CDR1 PRHDT and CDR2 FYEKMQ (reference sequence). The CDR3 region is CVSSLGGVEQYF. The DNA for the CDR3 is TGTGTCAGCAGCTTAGGAGGGGTGGAGCAGTACTTC.

This chain joins TRBV30 and TRBJ1-2; 11 nucleotides match TRBD1. The length of the CDR3 is 15 residues. Germline V gene sequence: CDR1 GTSNPN, CDR2 SVGIG (reference sequence). The V gene end was trimmed by 3 bases and the J gene end by 4 bases; junction bases not matched to a gene: 7. The DNA of the CDR3 is TGTGCCTGGAGGGAGGACAGGGGGCGAGGCTATGGCTACACCTTC. Translated, it gives CAWREDRGRGYGYTF.

This clone was seen a single time. The chain uses TRBV28 and TRBJ2-1; D possibly corresponds to TRBD2 (5 bases). The CDR3 is 13 amino acids. Trimming shortened V by 2 bases and J by 8 bases, and 10 bases separated the two germline ends. Germline CDR1 and CDR2: MDHEN and SYDVKM. CDR3 amino acids: CASSLEGRDEQFF. The CDR3, as DNA: TGTGCCAGCAGTTTAGAGGGCCGTGATGAGCAGTTCTTC.

This rearrangement joins TRBV19 to TRBJ1-1; perhaps TRBD1 as D (5 bases). The CDR3 is 13 residues long. V lost 5 bases, J lost 3 bases, and 10 bases lay in between. CDR1 is LNHDA and CDR2 is SQIVND in the germline V gene (reference sequence). The CDR3 region is CASSWQGDTEAFF. The CDR3 DNA reads TGTGCCAGTAGTTGGCAGGGCGACACTGAAGCTTTCTTT.

The rearrangement links TRBV5-1 to TRBJ2-7, with 11 positions matching TRBD1. This CDR3 is built from 15 residues. Per the germline V gene, CDR1 is SGHRS and CDR2 is YFSETQ. V was pared by 1 base and J by 4 bases, with 4 bases of the junction left unmatched. The CDR3: CASSLQGQGGYEQYF. The CDR3 nucleotides read TGCGCCAGCAGCTTGCAGGGACAGGGGGGGTACGAGCAGTACTTC.

This clone was recorded once. The rearrangement joins TRBV7-8 to TRBJ2-1, with D perhaps matching TRBD1 (5 bases). Germline loops: CDR1 SGHVS, CDR2 FQNEAQ. The CDR3 loop spans 15 amino acids. Trimming took off 5 bases at V and 3 bases at J, with 14 bases between the two ends. Here the CDR3 reads CASSAHRWSYNEQFF. CDR3 bases: TGTGCCAGCAGCGCCCACAGGTGGAGCTACAATGAGCAGTTCTTC.

V and J are TRBV6-5 and TRBJ1-2, with D possibly being TRBD1 (5 bases). The CDR3 loop spans 12 amino acids. The V end lost 6 bases, the J end lost 1 base, and 6 bases lay between the germline ends. Germline-derived CDR1 and CDR2 are MNHEY and SVGAGI. In nucleotides, the CDR3 is TGTGCCAGCAGCGACAGTAACTATGGCTACACCTTC. Translated: CASSDSNYGYTF.

The chain uses TRBV7-3 and TRBJ2-3, with D perhaps TRBD1 (5 bases). The CDR3 totals 20 residues. Germline-derived CDR1 and CDR2 are SGHTA and FQGTGA. Trimming left V 1 base short and J 0 bases short, with 23 bases between. Here the CDR3 DNA reads TGTGCCAGCAGCTTAAATCTCGGCAGGGATAGCTTTCCGAGCACAGATACGCAGTATTTT. Translated, it gives CASSLNLGRDSFPSTDTQYF.

The chain couples TRBV4-2 to TRBJ1-1; maybe TRBD1 (5 bases). V lost 0 bases and J lost 0, with 5 bases in between. The CDR3 totals 14 residues. The V gene's germline CDR1 is LGHNA and CDR2 YNFKEQ. The CDR3 sequence: CASSQDRVNTEAFF. The CDR3 coding sequence is TGTGCCAGCAGCCAAGACAGGGTGAACACTGAAGCTTTCTTT.

V usage is TRBV25-1 and J usage is TRBJ2-7; possibly TRBD2 for D (5 bases). The CDR3 is 11 amino acids. Trimming took off 4 bases at V and 9 bases at J, with 10 bases between the two ends. Germline CDR1 MGHDK, CDR2 SYGVNS. The CDR3 loop reads CASSGGYRQYF. The CDR3 coding sequence is TGTGCCAGCAGTGGAGGGTATAGGCAGTACTTC.

This clone was picked up one time. The chain carries TRBV30 and TRBJ2-7, with 7 bases lining up with TRBD2. Germline CDR1 and CDR2: GTSNPN and SVGIG (reference sequence). This CDR3 spans 14 amino acids. V lost 1 base to trimming and J lost 6 bases; unmatched junction nucleotides: 9. The DNA for the CDR3 is TGTGCCTGGAGTGCGGAGGGAGGGTGGGGCGAGCAGTACTTC. This sequence encodes CAWSAEGGWGEQYF. The full variable domain, in which reference TRBV30 and TRBJ2-7 provide the parts outside the CDR3, is SQTIHQWPATLVQPVGSPLSLECTVEGTSNPNLYWYRQAAGRGLQLLFYSVGIGQISSEVPQNLSASRPQDRQFILSSKKLLLSDSGFYLCAWSAEGGWGEQYFGPGTRLTVT.